The rows below give T cell receptor beta chains drawn from one sample of a study of T cells in Graves' hyperthyroidism and ophthalmopathy. TCRdb reprocessed the multiplex PCR reads via MiXCR and lists one record per CDR3 protein. The sample includes about 350,000 distinct CDR3 sequences, 15% to 20% of them seen just once. Sequenced: blood. All receptors derive from a woman in her thirties or forties with Graves' ophthalmopathy. Both conserved end residues are trimmed from each CDR3. Each record gives: clone size, V gene, CDR3 length, J gene, D gene, CDR3 protein. D genes are given only for firm matches. Not all rows give a size; the values are once, few, many and, for expanded clones, a class.

clone size: many
V gene: TRBV7-8
CDR3 length: 15
J gene: TRBJ2-4
D gene: TRBD1
CDR3 protein: ASSRGPGTGTKNIQY

clone size: many
V gene: TRBV25-1
CDR3 length: 11
J gene: TRBJ2-7
D gene: .
CDR3 protein: ASSRGTEYEQY

clone size: many
V gene: TRBV7-8
CDR3 length: 12
J gene: TRBJ1-2
D gene: TRBD1
CDR3 protein: ASSLGHRGYGYT

clone size: many
V gene: TRBV5-4
CDR3 length: 12
J gene: TRBJ2-7
D gene: TRBD1
CDR3 protein: ASSGRQGDYEQY

clone size: many
V gene: TRBV30
CDR3 length: 13
J gene: TRBJ2-7
D gene: TRBD1
CDR3 protein: AWSPKDRARYEQY

clone size: once
V gene: TRBV6-5
CDR3 length: 14
J gene: TRBJ1-1
D gene: TRBD1
CDR3 protein: ASSYSGQGWGTEAF

clone size: many
V gene: TRBV24-1
CDR3 length: 14
J gene: TRBJ2-2
D gene: TRBD1
CDR3 protein: ATSDLRTGSTGELF

clone size: many
V gene: TRBV11-2
CDR3 length: 10
J gene: TRBJ2-7
D gene: .
CDR3 protein: ASSLGTGEQY

clone size: few
V gene: TRBV2
CDR3 length: 11
J gene: TRBJ2-7
D gene: .
CDR3 protein: AFLRGSGYEQY

clone size: many
V gene: TRBV28
CDR3 length: 11
J gene: TRBJ2-7
D gene: TRBD2
CDR3 protein: ASESGAYYEQY

clone size: many
V gene: TRBV11-2
CDR3 length: 15
J gene: TRBJ2-5
D gene: TRBD2
CDR3 protein: ASSLNLAGATQETQY

clone size: many
V gene: TRBV29-1
CDR3 length: 9
J gene: TRBJ2-7
D gene: .
CDR3 protein: SINRGNEQY

clone size: .
V gene: TRBV11-2
CDR3 length: 14
J gene: TRBJ2-7
D gene: TRBD2
CDR3 protein: ASSLSSGTSPYEQY

clone size: .
V gene: TRBV6-1
CDR3 length: 13
J gene: TRBJ2-2
D gene: .
CDR3 protein: ASSENWAGTGELF

clone size: .
V gene: TRBV28
CDR3 length: 13
J gene: TRBJ2-7
D gene: TRBD2
CDR3 protein: ASSSGTSGSLRQY

clone size: many
V gene: TRBV11-2
CDR3 length: 14
J gene: TRBJ2-7
D gene: TRBD2
CDR3 protein: ASSLPPAGGPYEQY

clone size: many
V gene: TRBV12-3/TRBV12-4
CDR3 length: 13
J gene: TRBJ2-7
D gene: .
CDR3 protein: ANSLQGGSSYEQY

clone size: many
V gene: TRBV6-5
CDR3 length: 12
J gene: TRBJ1-5
D gene: .
CDR3 protein: ASSYSGVDQPQH

clone size: many
V gene: TRBV29-1
CDR3 length: 13
J gene: TRBJ2-5
D gene: TRBD2
CDR3 protein: SVSPAGGLRETQY

clone size: many
V gene: TRBV2
CDR3 length: 9
J gene: TRBJ2-1
D gene: .
CDR3 protein: ASTKIHEQF

clone size: .
V gene: TRBV7-3
CDR3 length: 9
J gene: TRBJ2-7
D gene: .
CDR3 protein: TSSERREQY

clone size: .
V gene: TRBV12-3/TRBV12-4
CDR3 length: 11
J gene: TRBJ2-7
D gene: TRBD1
CDR3 protein: ASSKGQGYEQY

clone size: many
V gene: TRBV6-4
CDR3 length: 13
J gene: TRBJ2-7
D gene: TRBD2
CDR3 protein: ASSEGLATFYEQY

clone size: many
V gene: TRBV11-2
CDR3 length: 13
J gene: TRBJ2-2
D gene: .
CDR3 protein: ASRTGTSGTGELF

clone size: many
V gene: TRBV6-2/TRBV6-3
CDR3 length: 13
J gene: TRBJ2-7
D gene: TRBD2
CDR3 protein: ASSWDSGEFYEQY

clone size: .
V gene: TRBV19
CDR3 length: 13
J gene: TRBJ1-2
D gene: TRBD1
CDR3 protein: ASKLPGQANYGYT

clone size: many
V gene: TRBV2
CDR3 length: 12
J gene: TRBJ1-5
D gene: .
CDR3 protein: ATQGRAPDQPQH

clone size: many
V gene: TRBV11-1
CDR3 length: 17
J gene: TRBJ2-6
D gene: .
CDR3 protein: ASSLTGGGIGAGANVLT

clone size: many
V gene: TRBV6-2/TRBV6-3
CDR3 length: 11
J gene: TRBJ2-7
D gene: TRBD2
CDR3 protein: ASSRDYTYEQY

clone size: .
V gene: TRBV30
CDR3 length: 10
J gene: TRBJ2-2
D gene: .
CDR3 protein: AWERTSGELF

clone size: .
V gene: TRBV6-1
CDR3 length: 13
J gene: TRBJ2-5
D gene: TRBD2
CDR3 protein: ASSVLAGAGETQY

clone size: many
V gene: TRBV20-1
CDR3 length: 12
J gene: TRBJ2-5
D gene: TRBD2
CDR3 protein: SASTREGLETQY

clone size: many
V gene: TRBV28
CDR3 length: 13
J gene: TRBJ2-7
D gene: TRBD1
CDR3 protein: ASFSGLGQSYEQY

clone size: many
V gene: TRBV12-3/TRBV12-4
CDR3 length: 12
J gene: TRBJ2-2
D gene: TRBD1
CDR3 protein: ASSFDRGTGELF

clone size: many
V gene: TRBV12-3/TRBV12-4
CDR3 length: 12
J gene: TRBJ1-2
D gene: .
CDR3 protein: ASSLPGAPYGYT

clone size: many
V gene: TRBV11-2
CDR3 length: 13
J gene: TRBJ2-7
D gene: TRBD2
CDR3 protein: ASRWTSGRNYEQY

clone size: many
V gene: TRBV7-2
CDR3 length: 11
J gene: TRBJ2-7
D gene: TRBD2
CDR3 protein: ASSALATYEQY

clone size: many
V gene: TRBV29-1
CDR3 length: 10
J gene: TRBJ1-1
D gene: .
CDR3 protein: SVGSTNTEAF

clone size: many
V gene: TRBV30
CDR3 length: 11
J gene: TRBJ1-5
D gene: .
CDR3 protein: AWSGGFGQPQH

clone size: many
V gene: TRBV6-2/TRBV6-3
CDR3 length: 10
J gene: TRBJ2-2
D gene: .
CDR3 protein: AGKDHTGELF

clone size: many
V gene: TRBV11-2
CDR3 length: 12
J gene: TRBJ1-2
D gene: .
CDR3 protein: ASSSPEGLYGYT